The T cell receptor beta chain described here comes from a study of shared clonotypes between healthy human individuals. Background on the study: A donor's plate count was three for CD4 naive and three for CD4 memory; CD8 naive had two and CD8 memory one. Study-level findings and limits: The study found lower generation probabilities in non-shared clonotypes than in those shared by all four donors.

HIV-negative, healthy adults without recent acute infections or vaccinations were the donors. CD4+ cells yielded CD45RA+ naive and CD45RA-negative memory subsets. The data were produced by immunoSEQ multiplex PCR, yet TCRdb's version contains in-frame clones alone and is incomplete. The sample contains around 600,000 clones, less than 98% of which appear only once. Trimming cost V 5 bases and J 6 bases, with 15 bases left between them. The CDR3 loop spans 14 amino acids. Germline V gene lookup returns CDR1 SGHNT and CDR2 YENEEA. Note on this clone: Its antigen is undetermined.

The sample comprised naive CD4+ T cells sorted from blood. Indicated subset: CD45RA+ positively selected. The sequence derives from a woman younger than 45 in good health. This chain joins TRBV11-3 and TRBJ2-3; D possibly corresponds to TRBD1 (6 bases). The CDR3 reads CASSPGLTGDTQYF. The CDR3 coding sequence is TGTGCCAGCAGCCCAGGTTTAACAGGGGATACGCAGTATTTT.